A single sample is the source of the 3 T cell receptor delta chains below, sequenced in a study of γδ T cells in repeated Plasmodium falciparum infection. TCRdb re-called the multiplex PCR reads via CATT. The table records tens of thousands of delta-chain clones, around 1.7% of them present only once. Flow sorting of PBMC yielded separate Vgamma9/Vdelta2+ and Vdelta2-negative gammadelta T cell populations for bulk repertoire analysis. Sequencing used gamma-delta T cells from blood. These receptors were collected from a pool of human donors (malaria-infected and uninfected, not separated).

This clone was seen repeatedly, ten times or more. A far larger clone is one nucleotide away, so this likely arose from a read error. Distinct nucleotide sequences in the sample also encode this CDR3. The CDR3 is CACDTVGGYTDKLIF. CDR3 coding DNA: TGTGCCTGTGACACCGTGGGGGGGTACACCGACAAACTCATCTTT. The chain couples TRDV2 to TRDJ1; maybe TRDD3 (6 bases). CDR3 size: 15 residues. Germline values: CDR1 GEAIGNYY, CDR2 EKD.

A word on this clone: The TCRdb record carries a much larger clone's protein, which differs from this DNA's translation at residue 5; a read error is the likely cause, and the protein listed here is the DNA translation. V gene TRDV1 combines with J gene TRDJ1, with 13 bases lining up with TRDD3. The V segment lost 1 base and the J segment 0 bases; nucleotides outside the gene matches: 29. The CDR3 spans 26 residues. Per germline, CDR1 TSWWSYY and CDR2 QGS. This chain's CDR3 is CALGEQRRYLPKNLDWGIRDTDKLIF. Written as DNA, the CDR3 is TGTGCTCTTGGGGAACAGAGGCGGTACCTTCCTAAGAACCTCGACTGGGGGATACGGGACACCGATAAACTCATCTTT.

Points on this clone: Given a far larger clone just one base away, this is likely a sequencing read error. Other DNA sequences from this sample encode an identical CDR3 as well. The CDR3 DNA reads as TGTGCTCTTGGGATCCTGGGTTGCACCGATAAGCTCATCTTT. This encodes CALGILGCTDKLIF. The V gene is TRDV1, the J gene TRDJ1; possible D gene TRDD3, 5 bases. This CDR3 region has 14 residues. The germline CDR1 and CDR2 sequences are TSWWSYY and QGS.